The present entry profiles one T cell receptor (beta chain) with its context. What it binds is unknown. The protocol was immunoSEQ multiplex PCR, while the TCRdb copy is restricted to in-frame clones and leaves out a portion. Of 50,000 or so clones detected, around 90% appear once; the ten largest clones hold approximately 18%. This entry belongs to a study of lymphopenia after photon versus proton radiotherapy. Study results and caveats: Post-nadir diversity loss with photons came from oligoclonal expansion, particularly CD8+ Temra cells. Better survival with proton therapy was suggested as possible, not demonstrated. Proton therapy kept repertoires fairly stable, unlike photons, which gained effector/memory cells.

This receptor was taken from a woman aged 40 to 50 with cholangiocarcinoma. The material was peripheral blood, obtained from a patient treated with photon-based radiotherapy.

CDR3 nucleotide sequence: TGTGCCAGCAGTCTTTCCGGGCCTGGGTATGAAAAACTGTTTTTT. Its protein product is CASSLSGPGYEKLFF. V usage is TRBV28 and J usage is TRBJ1-4; D gene unclear. CDR3 length equals 15 residues. Germline CDR1 MDHEN, CDR2 SYDVKM. V gave up 5 bases and J gave up 6 bases, with 16 bases separating them.